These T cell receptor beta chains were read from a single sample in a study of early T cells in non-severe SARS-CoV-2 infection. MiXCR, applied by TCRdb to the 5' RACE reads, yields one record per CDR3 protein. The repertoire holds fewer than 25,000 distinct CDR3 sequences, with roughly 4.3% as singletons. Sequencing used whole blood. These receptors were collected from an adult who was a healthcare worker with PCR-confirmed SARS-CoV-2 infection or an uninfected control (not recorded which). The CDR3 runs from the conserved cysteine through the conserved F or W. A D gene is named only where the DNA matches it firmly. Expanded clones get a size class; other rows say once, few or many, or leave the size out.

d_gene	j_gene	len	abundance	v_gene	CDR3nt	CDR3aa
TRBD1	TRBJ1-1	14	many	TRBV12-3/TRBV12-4	TGTGCCAGCAGTCAAGGGACAGCGAACACTGAAGCTTTCTTT	CASSQGTANTEAFF
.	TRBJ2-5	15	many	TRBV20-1	TGCAGTGCTAGAGGTAGTAGCTTGTACCAAGAGACCCAGTACTTC	CSARGSSLYQETQYF
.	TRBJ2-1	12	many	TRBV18	TGTGCCAGCTCACCTATAGCGAATGAGCAGTTCTTC	CASSPIANEQFF
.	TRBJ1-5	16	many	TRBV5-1	TGCGCCAGCAGCCCGGGAGCGGGGACGGGAGATCAGCCCCAGCATTTT	CASSPGAGTGDQPQHF
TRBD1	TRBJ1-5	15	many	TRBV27	TGTGCCAGCAGTTCCGGACAGGGGGCAGGTCAGCCCCAGCATTTT	CASSSGQGAGQPQHF
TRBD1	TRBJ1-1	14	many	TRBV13	TGTGCCAGCAGCGTACAGGGGCGTACCACTGAAGCTTTCTTT	CASSVQGRTTEAFF
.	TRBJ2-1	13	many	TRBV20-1	TGCAGTGCTGCCCAAGCTAACTACAATGAGCAGTTCTTC	CSAAQANYNEQFF
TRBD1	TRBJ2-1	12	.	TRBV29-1	TGCAGCGCCGGGACAGGGGTGCATGAGCAGTTCTTC	CSAGTGVHEQFF
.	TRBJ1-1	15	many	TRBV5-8	TGTGCCAGCAGTAGACCTGTCGGGGCTGGCACTGAAGCTTTCTTT	CASSRPVGAGTEAFF
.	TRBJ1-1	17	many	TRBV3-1	TGTGCCAGCAGCCACACTCTTACAGGGCGGGGGAACACTGAAGCTTTCTTT	CASSHTLTGRGNTEAFF
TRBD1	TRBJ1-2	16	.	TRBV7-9	TGTGCCAGCAGCTTAGTAGGGACAGGAGGCGCCTATGGCTACACCTTC	CASSLVGTGGAYGYTF
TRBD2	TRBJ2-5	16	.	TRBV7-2	TGTGCCAGCAGCTCACCAGAAGCGGGAGGGGTAGAGACCCAGTACTTC	CASSSPEAGGVETQYF
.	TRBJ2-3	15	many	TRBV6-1	TGTGCCAGCAGCCAGTTCTCGGGCGGCACAGATACGCAGTATTTT	CASSQFSGGTDTQYF
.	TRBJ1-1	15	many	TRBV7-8	TGTGCCAGCAGCTTAAACCACAGGGCGAACACTGAAGCTTTCTTT	CASSLNHRANTEAFF
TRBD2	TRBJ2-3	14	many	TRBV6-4	TGTGCCAGCAGTGCAGCGGGGGGGCAAGATACGCAGTATTTT	CASSAAGGQDTQYF
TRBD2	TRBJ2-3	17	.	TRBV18	TGTGCCAGCTCACCCAGAGGCGCTAGCGGGGGGAAAGATACGCAGTATTTT	CASSPRGASGGKDTQYF
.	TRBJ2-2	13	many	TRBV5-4	TGTGCCAGCAGCTTGGTAGGAACCGGGGAGCTGTTTTTT	CASSLVGTGELFF
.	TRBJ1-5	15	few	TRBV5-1	TGCGCCAGCAGCTTGGCGGCAGGAGTTGATCAGCCCCAGCATTTT	CASSLAAGVDQPQHF
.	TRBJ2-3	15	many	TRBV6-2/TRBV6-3	TGTGCCAGCACCCATACTGACATTTACACAGATACGCAGTATTTT	CASTHTDIYTDTQYF
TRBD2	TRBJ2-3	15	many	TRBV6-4	TGTGCCAGCAGTGAGGGGACTAGCTTTACAGATACGCAGTATTTT	CASSEGTSFTDTQYF
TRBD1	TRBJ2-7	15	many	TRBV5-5	TGTGCCAGCAGCGTGGCTGTGAGGACAGGGTACGAGCAGTACTTC	CASSVAVRTGYEQYF
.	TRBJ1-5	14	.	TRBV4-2	TGTGCCAGCAGCCAAGGGGAGGAGAATCAGCCCCAGCATTTT	CASSQGEENQPQHF
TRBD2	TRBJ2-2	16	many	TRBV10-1	TGCGCCAGCAGCGTCTCTAGCGGGGGGAACACCGGGGAGCTGTTTTTT	CASSVSSGGNTGELFF
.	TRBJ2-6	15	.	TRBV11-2	TGTGCCAGCATGAGTATCCGCTCTGGGGCCAACGTCCTGACTTTC	CASMSIRSGANVLTF
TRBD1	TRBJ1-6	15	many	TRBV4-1	TGCGCCAGCAGCCAGGGACAGGGTGGTAATTCACCCCTCCACTTT	CASSQGQGGNSPLHF
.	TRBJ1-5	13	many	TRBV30	TGTGCCTGGAGTGGAGGAAGGGACCAGCCCCAGCATTTT	CAWSGGRDQPQHF
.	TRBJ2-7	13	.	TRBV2	TGTGCCAAACAGGGACTTGGGGCCTACGAGCAGTACTTC	CAKQGLGAYEQYF
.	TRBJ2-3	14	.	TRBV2	TGTGCCAGCAGTACGGCCCGGGACCTGTTATCGCAGTATTTT	CASSTARDLLSQYF
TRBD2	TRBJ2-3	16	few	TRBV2	TGTGCCAGCAGCCAAGATGGCGTAGCGGGGGGAGATACGCAGTATTTT	CASSQDGVAGGDTQYF
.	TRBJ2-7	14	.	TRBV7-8	TGTGCCAGCAGCTTAATGGAGGTTACCTACGAGCAGTACTTC	CASSLMEVTYEQYF
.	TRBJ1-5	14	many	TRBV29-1	TGCAGCGTTGAAGAGTCAGGGGGCAATCAGCCCCAGCATTTT	CSVEESGGNQPQHF
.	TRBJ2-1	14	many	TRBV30	TGTGCCTGGAGTGCGGGGGTGTCCTACAATGAGCAGTTCTTC	CAWSAGVSYNEQFF
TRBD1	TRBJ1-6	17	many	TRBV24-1	TGTGCCACCCCCGGGACAGGGGGCGCAGGTCGCGGTTCACCCCTCCACTTT	CATPGTGGAGRGSPLHF
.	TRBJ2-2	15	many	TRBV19	TGTGCCAGTAGTATTATGGGCGGGAACACCGGGGAGCTGTTTTTT	CASSIMGGNTGELFF
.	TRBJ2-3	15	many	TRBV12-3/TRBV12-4	TGTGCCAGCACCGACCGACAGAGAACCACAGATACGCAGTATTTT	CASTDRQRTTDTQYF
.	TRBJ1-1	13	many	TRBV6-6	TGTGCCAGCAGCCGCCAGGGAGATGCTGAAGCTTTCTTT	CASSRQGDAEAFF
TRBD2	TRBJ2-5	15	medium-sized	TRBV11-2	TGTGCCAGCAGCTTAGCTAGCGGGGAATGGGGGACCCAGTACTTC	CASSLASGEWGTQYF
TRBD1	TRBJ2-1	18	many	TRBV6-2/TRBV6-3	TGTGCCAGCAGTTACACTTTGGGACAGGGGATCTCCTACAATGAGCAGTTCTTC	CASSYTLGQGISYNEQFF
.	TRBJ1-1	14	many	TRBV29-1	TGCAGCGTTGCGGGCGGACTGATGAACACTGAAGCTTTCTTT	CSVAGGLMNTEAFF
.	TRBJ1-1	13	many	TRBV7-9	TGTGCCAGCAGCCTGCAACAGAACACTGAAGCTTTCTTT	CASSLQQNTEAFF
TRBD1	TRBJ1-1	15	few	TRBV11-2	TGTGCCAGCAGCTTGGGGGACAGGTGGGACGCTGAAGCTTTCTTT	CASSLGDRWDAEAFF
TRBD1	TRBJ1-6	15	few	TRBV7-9	TGTGCCAGCAGCCCTAGGGACAGCGCTTATTCACCCCTCCACTTT	CASSPRDSAYSPLHF
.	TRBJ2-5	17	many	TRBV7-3	TGTGCCAGCAGCTTAAACGGAAGCCCAGGGGGAGGAGAGACCCAGTACTTC	CASSLNGSPGGGETQYF
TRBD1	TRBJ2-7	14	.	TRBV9	TGTGCCAGCAGCACCTCCGGACAGGGCCACGAGCAGTACTTC	CASSTSGQGHEQYF
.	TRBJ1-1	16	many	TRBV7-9	TGTGCCAGCAGCTTTCCCGCCGTATGGGGGGACACTGAAGCTTTCTTT	CASSFPAVWGDTEAFF
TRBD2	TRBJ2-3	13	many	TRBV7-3	TGTGCCAGCCGGGGGGGGATCACAGATACGCAGTATTTT	CASRGGITDTQYF
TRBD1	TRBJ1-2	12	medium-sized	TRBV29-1	TGCAGCGTAGACGGGACAGTCTATGGCTACACCTTC	CSVDGTVYGYTF
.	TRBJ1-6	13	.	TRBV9	TGTGCCAGCAAAAGACAGTCGAATTCACCCCTCCACTTT	CASKRQSNSPLHF
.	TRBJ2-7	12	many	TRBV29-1	TGCAGCGCTTCAGGGGAGATCTACGAGCAGTACTTC	CSASGEIYEQYF
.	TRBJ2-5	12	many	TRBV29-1	TGCAGCGTTGGGGTCGGGCGGGAGACCCAGTACTTC	CSVGVGRETQYF
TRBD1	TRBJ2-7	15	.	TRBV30	TGTGCCTGGAGTGTCGACAGGGCCAGCTCCTACGAGCAGTACTTC	CAWSVDRASSYEQYF
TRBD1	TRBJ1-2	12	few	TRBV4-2	TGTGCCAGCAGGACAGGGGACTATGGCTACACCTTC	CASRTGDYGYTF
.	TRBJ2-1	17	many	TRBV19	TGTGCCAGTAAGGGGAGATCGGGGTTAGGCTCCTACAATGAGCAGTTCTTC	CASKGRSGLGSYNEQFF